This T cell receptor beta chain appears in the sequencing data of a study of T cell repertoires in cytomegalovirus infection. TCRdb reprocessed the reads via MiXCR and lists one record per CDR3 protein. The sample records about 260,000 distinct CDR3 sequences, roughly an eighth being singletons. Trimming at V came to 6 bases and at J to 4 bases, leaving 11 bases not matched to a gene. The CDR3 totals 16 residues. In germline, CDR1 is MNHEY, CDR2 SMNVEV (reference sequence). The TCR sequence derives from a human donor in good health (CMV status not recorded). Some clones in this sample may be carry-over from other donors' samples. Material: PBMCs. The V call is TRBV27, the J call TRBJ2-7, with 11 bases fitting TRBD2. CDR3: CASSPPLAGGLYEQYF. CDR3 in DNA: TGTGCCAGCAGCCCACCCCTAGCGGGGGGCCTTTACGAGCAGTACTTC.